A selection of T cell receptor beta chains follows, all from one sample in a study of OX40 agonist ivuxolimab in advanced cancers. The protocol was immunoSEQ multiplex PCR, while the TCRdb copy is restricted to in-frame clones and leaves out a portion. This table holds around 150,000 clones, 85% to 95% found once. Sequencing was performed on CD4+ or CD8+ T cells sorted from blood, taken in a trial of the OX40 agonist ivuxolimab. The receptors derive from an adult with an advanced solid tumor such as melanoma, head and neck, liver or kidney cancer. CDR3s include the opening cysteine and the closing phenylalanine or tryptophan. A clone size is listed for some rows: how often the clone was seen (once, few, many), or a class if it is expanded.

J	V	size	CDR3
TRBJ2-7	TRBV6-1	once	CASTHRRGEQYF
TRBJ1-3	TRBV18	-	CASSPPVISSSGNTIYF
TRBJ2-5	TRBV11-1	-	CASSSASRETQYF
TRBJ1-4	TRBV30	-	CAWNRGVNEKLFF
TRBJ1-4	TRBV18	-	CASSPFDSTTNEKLFF
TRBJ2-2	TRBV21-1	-	CASSILAGGTGELFF
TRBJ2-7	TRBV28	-	CASIPLAGGPSYEQYF
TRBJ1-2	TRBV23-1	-	CASSQGAYGYTF
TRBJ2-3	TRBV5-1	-	CASSFHPLAGGVETQYF
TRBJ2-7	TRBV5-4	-	CASRPGLGREQYF
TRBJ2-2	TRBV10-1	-	CASRAGVNTGELFF
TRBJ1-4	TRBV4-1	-	CASSPPREKLFF
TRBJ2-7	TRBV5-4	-	CASSLSTGGRSEQYF